This T cell receptor (beta chain) was identified during a study of shared clonotypes between healthy human individuals. About the study: The cohort comprised a couple of women and a few men. Their ages spanned 18 to 49 years. Study results and caveats: Rarefaction indicated that sorted-subset sequencing remained incomplete although depth was large. Memory subsets had estimated richness that was generally smaller than that of naive subsets.

Between the trimmed V and J ends, which lost 5 bases and 0 bases, there was a span of 7 bases. There are 13 residues in the CDR3. Germline loops: CDR1 KGHSH, CDR2 LQKENI. A word on this clone: Its specificity is not known.

Profiling relied on immunoSEQ multiplex PCR, and the TCRdb table lists in-frame clones only, not all of them. Of under 1,100,000 clones in the sample, around 76% were seen once. This receptor was obtained from a man between 18 and 35 years old in good health. J is TRBJ1-2 and V is TRBV18; D call uncertain. The sequencing sample was made of memory CD4+ T cells sorted from blood. Described subset: CD45RA-negative fraction. The CDR3 sequence is CASSSGTNYGYTF. The CDR3 bases are TGTGCCAGCTCATCCGGAACTAACTATGGCTACACCTTC.